Following are 5 T cell receptor beta chains from one sample sequenced in a study of PD-1 blockade in classical Hodgkin lymphoma. This sample's time point: cycle 4 day 1 (C4D1), after about 6 weeks of nivolumab. All the patients suffered relapse after autologous stem cell transplantation, and brentuximab vedotin exposure differed. This table comes from immunoSEQ multiplex PCR, and its TCRdb copy is limited to in-frame clones, with some not included. The sample has 35,000 to 50,000 clones; just over 65% are singletons. Sequences were derived from peripheral blood mononuclear cells (PBMCs), sampled before the fourth cycle of nivolumab. The receptors shown here come from a human donor with classical Hodgkin lymphoma.

The chain joins TRBV7-2 to TRBJ1-3; D unclear. Trimming pared 5 bases from V and 0 bases from J, leaving 11 bases between. This CDR3 has 15 residues. Germline V gene sequence: CDR1 SGHTA, CDR2 FQGNSA. CDR3 nucleotides: TGTGCCAGCAGCAGGGCGGCAGCCTCTGGAAACACCATATATTTT. It codes for CASSRAAASGNTIYF.

CDR3 residues: CAWPGGLGTGELFF. The CDR3 bases are TGTGCCTGGCCAGGGGGCTTGGGCACCGGGGAGCTGTTTTTT. The chain employs TRBV30 and TRBJ2-2, with TRBD1 matching 8 bases. Germline V gene data show CDR1 as GTSNPN and CDR2 as SVGIG (reference sequence). The CDR3 is made up of 14 amino acids. Trimming at V came to 5 bases and at J to 4 bases, leaving 6 bases not matched to a gene.

J is TRBJ2-7 and V is TRBV19; 9 bases are a match to TRBD2. V shed 6 bases, J shed 1 base, and the junction held 10 bases outside the gene matches. CDR3 length: 16 amino acids. CDR1 LNHDA and CDR2 SQIVND come from the germline V gene (reference sequence). As DNA, the CDR3 is TGTGCCAGTAGGCGAGCGGGGGGAGATCAATCCTACGAGCAGTACTTC. Its protein is CASRRAGGDQSYEQYF.

This chain connects TRBV6-5 to TRBJ2-7; TRBD2 might be the D (6 bases). V lost 1 base, J lost 5 bases, and 12 bases lay in between. Germline V gene lookup returns CDR1 MNHEY and CDR2 SVGAGI. The CDR3 sequence is 14 residues long. CDR3 sequence: CASSYLPGDHEQYF. DNA for the CDR3: TGTGCCAGCAGTTACTTGCCGGGAGATCACGAGCAGTACTTC.

This clone was found many times. This sequence joins TRBV6-1 and TRBJ1-6, with D possibly being TRBD1 (5 bases). The germline V gene encodes CDR1 MNHNS and CDR2 SASEGT. V was cut by 0 bases and J by 4 bases, with 13 bases left in between. The CDR3 sequence is 17 residues long. CDR3 DNA sequence: TGTGCCAGCAGTGAAGCGGCAGGGTTACTTTATAATTCACCCCTCCACTTT. Protein: CASSEAAGLLYNSPLHF.